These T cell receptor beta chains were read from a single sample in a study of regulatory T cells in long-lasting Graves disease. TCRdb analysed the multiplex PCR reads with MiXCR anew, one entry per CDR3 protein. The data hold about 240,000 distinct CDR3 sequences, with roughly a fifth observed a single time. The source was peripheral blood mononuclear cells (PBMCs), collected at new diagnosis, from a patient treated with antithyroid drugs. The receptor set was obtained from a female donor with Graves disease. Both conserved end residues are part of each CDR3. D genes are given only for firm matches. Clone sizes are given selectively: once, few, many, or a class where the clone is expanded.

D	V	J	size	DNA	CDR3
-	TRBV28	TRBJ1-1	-	TGTGCCAGCAGTTTATCGGGGCCGCTCGGAACTGAAGCTTTCTTT	CASSLSGPLGTEAFF
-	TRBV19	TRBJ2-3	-	TGTGCCAGTAGTATTTATGGCACAGATACGCAGTATTTT	CASSIYGTDTQYF
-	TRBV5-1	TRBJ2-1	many	TGCGCCAGCAGCTTGGGGCGGTCGGGTCTTAACAATGAGCAGTTCTTC	CASSLGRSGLNNEQFF
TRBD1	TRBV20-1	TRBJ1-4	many	TGCAGTGCTCGCACCGGGACAGGGAATGAAAAACTGTTTTTT	CSARTGTGNEKLFF
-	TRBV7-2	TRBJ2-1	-	TGTGCCAGCAGCTTTTACCGGTTCAATGAGCAGTTCTTC	CASSFYRFNEQFF
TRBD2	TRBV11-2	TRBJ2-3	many	TGTGCCAGCAGCTTTACCAGCGGGGGGGCCGGAGCAGATACGCAGTATTTT	CASSFTSGGAGADTQYF
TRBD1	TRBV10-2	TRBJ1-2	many	TGCGCCAGCAGCACAGGGGCATCGGGCGGCTACACCTTC	CASSTGASGGYTF
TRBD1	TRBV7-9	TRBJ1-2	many	TGTGCCAGCAGCCCAGGGGGGACGGTCTATGGCTACACCTTC	CASSPGGTVYGYTF
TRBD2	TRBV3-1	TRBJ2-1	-	TGTGCCAGCAGCTCGAGGACTAGCGGGAGTAGACAGTTCTTC	CASSSRTSGSRQFF
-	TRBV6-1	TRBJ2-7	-	TGTGCCAGCAGTAGGTCTTCCGGGCCGAGCTCCTACGAGCAGTACTTC	CASSRSSGPSSYEQYF
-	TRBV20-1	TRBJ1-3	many	TGCAGTGCTAGAGGGACAGAACTTTACTCTGGAAACACCATATATTTT	CSARGTELYSGNTIYF
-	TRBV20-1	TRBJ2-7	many	TGCAGTGCTTTGCCGACAGCTACCTACGAGCAGTACTTC	CSALPTATYEQYF
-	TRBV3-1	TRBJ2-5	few	TGTGCCAGCAGCCAAGATAGTAGGTCTCTTGGGAAAGAGACCCAGTACTTC	CASSQDSRSLGKETQYF
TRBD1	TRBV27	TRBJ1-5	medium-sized	TGTGCCAGCAGGGACAGGGACCCGAGCAATCAGCCCCAGCATTTT	CASRDRDPSNQPQHF
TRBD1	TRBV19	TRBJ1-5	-	TGTGCCAGTAGTATCTCGGGACAGTCCCAGCATTTT	CASSISGQSQHF
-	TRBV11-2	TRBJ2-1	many	TGTGCCAGCAGCCCCGCCGGGGCAGGGGAGCAGTTCTTC	CASSPAGAGEQFF
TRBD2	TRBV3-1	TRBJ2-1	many	TGTGCCAGCAGCCCCACACTAGCGGGGAATTACAATGAGCAGTTCTTC	CASSPTLAGNYNEQFF
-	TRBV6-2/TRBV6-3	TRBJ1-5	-	TGTGCCAGCAGTTCACTCCTAGGGGGTCAGCCCCAGCATTTT	CASSSLLGGQPQHF
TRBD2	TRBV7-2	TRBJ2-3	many	TGTGCCAGCAGCATAGGAACTAGCGGGGGAACTATTAAGCAGTATTTT	CASSIGTSGGTIKQYF
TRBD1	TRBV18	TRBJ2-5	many	TGTGCCAGCTCACCGGGACAGGGGGCTGGGGAGGAGACCCAGTACTTC	CASSPGQGAGEETQYF
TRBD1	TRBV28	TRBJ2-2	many	TGTGCCAGCCCGGGACAGGGTCACACCGGGGAGCTGTTTTTT	CASPGQGHTGELFF
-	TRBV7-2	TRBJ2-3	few	TGTGCCAGCAGCTTCAGGGACGGGAACACAGATACGCAGTATTTT	CASSFRDGNTDTQYF
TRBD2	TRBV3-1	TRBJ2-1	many	TGTGCCAGCAGCCAAGATCCCCTAGCGGGAGGGCCTAGGGGTGAGCAGTTCTTC	CASSQDPLAGGPRGEQFF
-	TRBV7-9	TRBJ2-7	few	TGTGCCAGCAGCTTCCCGCCAGGACACTACGAGCAGTACTTC	CASSFPPGHYEQYF
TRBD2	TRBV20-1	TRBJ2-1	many	TGCAGTGCTAGTGGGACCCGGGGGGTGAATGAGCAGTTCTTC	CSASGTRGVNEQFF
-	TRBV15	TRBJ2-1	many	TGTGCCACCAGCAAAGACAGGCGCAATGAGCAGTTCTTC	CATSKDRRNEQFF
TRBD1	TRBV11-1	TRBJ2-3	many	TGTGCCAGCAGGCCGAATACAGGGGGCGCAGATACGCAGTATTTT	CASRPNTGGADTQYF
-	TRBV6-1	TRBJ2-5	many	TGTGCCAGCAGTAAGCCGGCCTCTCAAGAGACCCAGTACTTC	CASSKPASQETQYF
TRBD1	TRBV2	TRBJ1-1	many	TGTGCCACCGGGGGACAGCAGAACACTGAAGCTTTCTTT	CATGGQQNTEAFF
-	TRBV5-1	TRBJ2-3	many	TGCGCCAGCAGCTTTGGGGGGGCCCGCACAGATACGCAGTATTTT	CASSFGGARTDTQYF
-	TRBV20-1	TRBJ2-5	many	TGCAGTGCTAGATTGAACCTCTTCCAAGAGACCCAGTACTTC	CSARLNLFQETQYF
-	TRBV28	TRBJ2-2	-	TGTGCCAGCACCAAACAACACACCGGGGAGCTGTTTTTT	CASTKQHTGELFF
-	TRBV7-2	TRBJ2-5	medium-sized	TGTGCCAGCAGCATGGGTCCGGGGGCCCAAGAGACCCAGTACTTC	CASSMGPGAQETQYF
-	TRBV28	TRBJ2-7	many	TGTGCCAGCAGGGCCAGGGGATCCGGGGGTGAGCAGTACTTC	CASRARGSGGEQYF
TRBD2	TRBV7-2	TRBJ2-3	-	TGCGCCAGCAGCGGGGGGAGCAGTGACCGCACAGATACGCAGTATTTT	CASSGGSSDRTDTQYF
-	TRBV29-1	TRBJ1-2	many	TGCAGCGTTTCCCCGAGAGGCAGTAACTATGGCTACACCTTC	CSVSPRGSNYGYTF
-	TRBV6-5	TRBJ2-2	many	TGTGCCAGCAGTTACTCGAACCCCATGTACACCGGGGAGCTGTTTTTT	CASSYSNPMYTGELFF
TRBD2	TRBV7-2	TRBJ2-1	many	TGTGCCAGCAGCTTAGATTCGGGAGGGGGTTTGAATGAGCAGTTCTTC	CASSLDSGGGLNEQFF
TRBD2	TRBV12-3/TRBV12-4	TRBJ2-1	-	TGTGCCAGCAGTTTACGTACTAGCGGGAGTGATGAGCAGTTCTTC	CASSLRTSGSDEQFF